This T cell receptor (beta chain) was retrieved from a study of CD8 T cells in Susac syndrome. RNA was extracted with the RNeasy kit, and a quantity of roughly 0.5 to 1 ug was reverse transcribed using random hexamers. TCR beta CDR3 was amplified by immunoSEQ covering 54 Vbeta and 13 Jbeta. In TCRdb, the immunoSEQ multiplex PCR reads were re-called with MiXCR into one record per CDR3 protein. This sample yields 230,000 or so distinct CDR3 sequences, of which about 95% are seen a single time; 0.085% to 0.095% belongs to the top ten. The sequence was collected from a human donor with multiple sclerosis. The source material was CD4+ T cells from PBMCs.

The CDR3 loop reads CASSLFLAGDSGELFF. CDR3 nucleotide sequence: TGTGCCAGCAGCTTATTTCTAGCGGGAGATTCCGGGGAGCTGTTTTTT. The chain uses TRBV7-3 and TRBJ2-2, with 10 bases lining up with TRBD2. CDR3 length: 16 residues. Germline V gene data show CDR1 as SGHTA and CDR2 as FQGTGA. Trimming at V came to 2 bases and at J to 6 bases, leaving 6 bases not matched to a gene.